This TCR beta chain is from a study of CD8 T cells in Susac syndrome. V lost 2 bases and J 5 bases, leaving 4 bases between the germline ends. The CDR3 totals 12 residues. Germline values: CDR1 SEHNR, CDR2 FQNEAQ (reference sequence). This clonotype was seen only once. Random hexamers were used to reverse transcribe 0.5 to 1 ug of RNA. One entry per CDR3 protein, called by TCRdb with MiXCR from the immunoSEQ multiplex PCR reads. There are 73,000 or so distinct CDR3 sequences in the sample; about 95% occur only once, and around 0.4% lies in the top ten. The sample comprised CD8+ T cells from PBMCs. The chain carries TRBV7-9 and TRBJ2-1, with no clear D. The origin of this receptor is a human donor with multiple sclerosis. CDR3 residues: CASSLKHNEQFF. CDR3 in DNA: TGTGCCAGCAGCTTAAAGCACAATGAGCAGTTCTTC.